This T cell receptor (beta chain) was retrieved from a study of control samples from healthy donors and cancer patients. Profiling relied on immunoSEQ multiplex PCR, and the TCRdb table lists in-frame clones only, not all of them. Of fewer than 200,000 clones in the sample, over 95% are singletons; the top ten hold 1%. Trimming at V came to 3 bases and at J to 4 bases, leaving 10 bases not matched to a gene. This CDR3 is built from 18 residues. The V gene's germline CDR1 is ENHRY and CDR2 SYGVKD. This sequence joins TRBV10-3 and TRBJ2-1, with TRBD2 matching 12 bases. The sequence came from a woman aged 25 to 39 in good health. Sequenced sample: blood. The CDR3 here is CAISEIMGLAGSYNEQFF. CDR3 in DNA: TGTGCCATCAGTGAAATAATGGGACTAGCGGGTAGTTACAATGAGCAGTTCTTC.